These 2 T cell receptor beta chains originate from one sample sequenced in a study of cytomegalovirus exposure and HLA in healthy donors. PCR employed 60 Vbeta and 13 Jbeta primers. This table comes from immunoSEQ multiplex PCR, and its TCRdb copy is limited to in-frame clones, with some not included. The repertoire has about 200,000 clones, around 80% of them found once; the top ten carry about 1%. The source material was PBMCs. The receptor source for this set is a woman aged 40 to 50 in good health and CMV-seronegative.

The chain employs TRBV4-3 and TRBJ2-2, with 7 bases lining up with TRBD2. V dropped 3 bases and J dropped 6; count of bases not matched to a gene: 16. Per germline, CDR1 LGHNA and CDR2 YSLEER. The CDR3 covers 18 residues. CDR3 protein: CASSHDFAGLDFAGELFF. The DNA of the CDR3 is TGCGCCAGCAGCCACGACTTTGCCGGACTAGATTTCGCCGGGGAGCTGTTTTTT.

A few counts support this clone. The chain is built from TRBV6-5 and TRBJ1-1, with D possibly being TRBD1 (5 bases). Germline assignment: CDR1 MNHEY and CDR2 SVGAGI. This CDR3 region has 12 residues. Trimming shortened V by 2 bases and J by 11 bases, and 12 bases separated the two germline ends. The CDR3 loop reads CASSYGGLYAFF. The CDR3 bases are TGTGCCAGCAGTTACGGGGGACTCTATGCTTTCTTT.